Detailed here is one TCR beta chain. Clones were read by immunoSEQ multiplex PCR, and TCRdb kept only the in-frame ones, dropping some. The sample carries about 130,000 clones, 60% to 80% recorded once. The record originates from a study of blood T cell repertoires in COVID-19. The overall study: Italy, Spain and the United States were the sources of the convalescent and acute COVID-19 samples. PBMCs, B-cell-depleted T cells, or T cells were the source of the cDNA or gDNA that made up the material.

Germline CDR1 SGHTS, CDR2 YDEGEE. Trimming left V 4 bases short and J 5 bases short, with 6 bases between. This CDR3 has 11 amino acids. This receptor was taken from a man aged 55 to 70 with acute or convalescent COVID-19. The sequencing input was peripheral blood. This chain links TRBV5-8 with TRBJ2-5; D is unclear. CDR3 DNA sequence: TGTGCCAGCAGCGGCACCGAGACCCAGTACTTC. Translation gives CASSGTETQYF.